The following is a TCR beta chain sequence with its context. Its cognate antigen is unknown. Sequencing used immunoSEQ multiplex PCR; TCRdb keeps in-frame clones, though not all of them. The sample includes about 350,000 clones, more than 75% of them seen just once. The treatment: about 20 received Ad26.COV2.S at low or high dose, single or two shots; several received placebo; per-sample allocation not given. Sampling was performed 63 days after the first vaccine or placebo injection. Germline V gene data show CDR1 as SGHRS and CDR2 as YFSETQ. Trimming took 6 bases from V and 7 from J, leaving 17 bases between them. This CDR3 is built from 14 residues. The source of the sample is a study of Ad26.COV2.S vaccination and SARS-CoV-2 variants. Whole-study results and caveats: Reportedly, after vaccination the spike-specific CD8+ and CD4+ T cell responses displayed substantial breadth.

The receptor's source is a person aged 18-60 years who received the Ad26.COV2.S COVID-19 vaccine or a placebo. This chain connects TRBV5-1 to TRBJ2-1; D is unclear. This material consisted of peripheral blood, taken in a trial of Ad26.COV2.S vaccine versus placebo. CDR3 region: CASIESLTANEQFF. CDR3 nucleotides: TGCGCCAGCATTGAATCTCTTACTGCGAATGAGCAGTTCTTC.